This T cell receptor beta chain was recovered during a study of T cells in Graves' hyperthyroidism and ophthalmopathy. Germline V CDR1 and CDR2: DFQATT, SNEGSKA (reference sequence). J lost 4 bases, V lost 5 bases, and 16 bases had no gene match. This CDR3 spans 16 amino acids. Those with hyperthyroidism were 18 to 65 years old, newly diagnosed, and ill for under 2 months. Regions amplified from RNA transcripts were the TCR beta CDR3 regions. HTBI primers drove first-round RT-PCR of the TCR CDR3. TCRdb independently ran MiXCR on the multiplex PCR reads; one entry per CDR3 protein. The sample lists approximately 700,000 distinct CDR3 sequences, over 15% seen once, with about 8.4% in the top ten.

The chain links TRBV20-1 to TRBJ2-7; 8 nucleotides match TRBD1. This sequence was found in a man aged 18 to 30 with Graves' hyperthyroidism. Sequencing used blood. CDR3 sequence: CSAWVRTRQGRYEQYF. DNA of the CDR3: TGCAGTGCTTGGGTCCGCACACGACAGGGGAGGTACGAGCAGTACTTC.